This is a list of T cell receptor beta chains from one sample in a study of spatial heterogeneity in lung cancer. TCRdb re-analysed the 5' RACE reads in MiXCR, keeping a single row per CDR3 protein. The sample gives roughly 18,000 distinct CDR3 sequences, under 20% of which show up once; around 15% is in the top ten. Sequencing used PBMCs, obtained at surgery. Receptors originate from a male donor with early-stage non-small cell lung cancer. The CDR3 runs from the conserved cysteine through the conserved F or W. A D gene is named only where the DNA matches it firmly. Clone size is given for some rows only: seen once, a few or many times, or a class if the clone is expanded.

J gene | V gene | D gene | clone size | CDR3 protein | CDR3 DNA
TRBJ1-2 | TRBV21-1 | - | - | CARRSGKGYGYTF | TGTGCCAGGAGGTCCGGGAAAGGCTATGGCTACACCTTC
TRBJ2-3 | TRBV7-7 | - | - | CASSPGTSSTDTQYF | TGTGCTAGCAGCCCAGGGACGTCTAGCACAGATACGCAGTATTTT
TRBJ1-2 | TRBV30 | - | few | CAWSRSGIGSYTF | TGTGCCTGGAGTCGATCGGGGATAGGGAGCTACACCTTC
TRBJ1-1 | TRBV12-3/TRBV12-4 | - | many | CASSFTGRDTEAFF | TGTGCCAGCAGTTTTACAGGGAGGGACACTGAAGCTTTCTTT
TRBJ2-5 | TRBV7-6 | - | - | CASSLTPDRQETQYF | TGTGCCAGCAGCTTAACCCCGGACCGGCAAGAGACCCAGTACTTC
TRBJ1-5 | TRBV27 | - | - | CASSLDGGGQPQHF | TGTGCCAGCAGTTTAGACGGAGGGGGTCAGCCCCAGCATTTT
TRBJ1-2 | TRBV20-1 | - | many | CSVRAGVGYTF | TGCAGTGTCAGGGCAGGGGTTGGCTACACCTTC
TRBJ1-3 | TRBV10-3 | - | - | CAITGGNTIYF | TGTGCCATCACCGGGGGAAACACCATATATTTT
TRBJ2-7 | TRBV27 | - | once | CASRSEMGEQYF | TGTGCCAGCAGATCCGAGATGGGCGAGCAGTACTTC
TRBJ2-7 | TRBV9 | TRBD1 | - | CASSVVPGTGSYEQYF | TGTGCCAGCAGCGTAGTTCCCGGGACAGGGTCCTACGAGCAGTACTTC
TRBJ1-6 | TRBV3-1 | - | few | CASSRGVRNSPLHF | TGTGCCAGCAGCAGAGGGGTTCGTAATTCACCCCTCCACTTT
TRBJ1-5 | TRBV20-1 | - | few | CSARGSGHNQPQHF | TGCAGTGCTAGAGGAAGTGGGCACAATCAGCCCCAGCATTTT